This T cell receptor (beta chain) was recovered during a study of response to subunit inactivated influenza vaccine. General study points: After each seasonal influenza vaccination, few new T cells are recruited, the authors suggested.

Germline assignment: CDR1 MNHNS and CDR2 SASEGT. CDR3 length: 16 residues. Losses at the gene ends were 6 bases for V and 7 bases for J; bases not matched to a gene: 14. A single record per CDR3 protein comes from TCRdb applying MiXCR to the RT-PCR reads. This sample carries 610,000 or so distinct CDR3 sequences, 14% of them seen once, and the ten largest clones take approximately 10%. In its sample, this clonotype was seen a few times. Its antigen is currently unknown. The J gene is TRBJ2-2, the V gene TRBV6-1, with 7 bases matching TRBD2. The specimen was PBMCs from blood, collected about 12 days after vaccination. This receptor was obtained from a man aged 45 to 65 who received an inactivated influenza vaccine. CDR3 in DNA: TGTGCCAGCAGGCCCCCGGGACTAACTTCGAACGGGGAGCTGTTTTTT. Its protein product is CASRPPGLTSNGELFF.